The T cell receptor (beta chain) described here comes from a study of T cell responses to AZD1222 COVID-19 vaccine (dated by TCRdb to about 2021). Describing the broader study: AZD1222 recipients whose second dose came at about 4 weeks and those whose second dose came at about 12 weeks were combined into one group, since spike-specific TCR depth and breadth did not differ between the two schedules. TCR sequencing covered about 230 trial participants: approximately 200 given two doses of AZD1222 and about 26 given two doses of MenACWY control vaccine. Trial participants were enrolled into age subgroups of 18-55, 56-69 and 70-plus years, which contained about 160, 30 and 59 TCR-sequenced participants, respectively.

The CDR3 regions of human TCRbeta chains were subjected to immunosequencing. On the authors' methods: Repertoire TCRs were matched against a reference library of SARS-CoV-2-specific TCRs generated with the MIRA antigen-specificity platform. Breadth meant the fraction of unique TCRs that were SARS-CoV-2-associated, whereas depth meant the fraction of total T cells that were SARS-CoV-2-associated. Using the MIRA data, each spike-specific TCR was mapped to the spike region that the TCR reacts to and placed in a CD4 or CD8 class. Log10-transformed breadth and depth values were compared by one-way ANOVA with Sidak's multiple comparisons tests. The table was pulled from immuneACCESS by TCRdb, which kept in-frame rearrangements only. Such tables lose some clones; where checked, under half of the loss comes from unresolved V genes, and the rest has no known cause. For V, J and clone size, that table is used; D and trimming come from the DNA. The sample records around 99,000 clones, approximately 90% of which are singletons. The ten largest clones represent about 5.2% of the sample.

Trimming removed 6 bases from V and 0 bases from J, leaving 5 bases between the germline ends. From its cysteine to its phenylalanine, the CDR3 spans 12 amino acids. Only the CDR3 part of the read is kept: 36 bases, read in frame from the first base. Via the germline V gene, CDR1 is MDHEN and CDR2 SYDVKM. In this sample, this clone turned up once. There is no known antigen for this receptor. Base qualities are not provided; no much larger clone lies one nucleotide away. The intended sense of this specimen's time point label: baseline before first vaccination. Samples from vaccinated people were obtained from the UK trials COV001 and COV002, which included a single-blind randomized controlled phase 2/3 trial of AZD1222 (ChAdOx1 nCoV-19) in healthy adults. For TCRbeta chain sequencing, PBMC samples were collected from trial participants at day 0 and at day 28 after the second dose. Summary of the overall study and its limitations: Because no samples from the day 14 peak response were available, repertoires could be characterized only after the peak T cell response. After two AZD1222 doses, spike-specific TCR breadth and depth were significantly higher than at day 0 and than in MenACWY recipients. Conclusions about previously exposed vaccinees are limited, since just a handful of AZD1222 recipients were seropositive for SARS-CoV-2 at baseline. Most participants were white British and females outnumbered males, and the authors suggested that clonal diversity may have been underestimated. Epitopes outside the regions mutated in the B.1.351 and B.1.1.7 variants were reportedly recognized by nearly half of the unique spike-specific TCRs. The vaccine-associated CD4 TCRs covered the entire spike protein, and the dominant responses fell in regions 160-218 and 743-854. The 56-69-year group was small, and its depth increase did not reach significance, likely because of low power.

Sequencing used peripheral blood, obtained on day 0 of AZD1222 vaccination. This sequence originates from an adult in good health. This sequence uses TRBV28 and TRBJ1-2, with the identity of the D gene unclear. DNA sequence: TGTGCCAGCAGCTCGACTAACTATGGCTACACCTTC. Protein translation: CASSSTNYGYTF.